The 9 T cell receptor beta chains given below trace back to one sample, sequenced in a study of cytomegalovirus exposure and HLA in healthy donors. PCR employed 60 Vbeta and 13 Jbeta primers. Profiled with immunoSEQ multiplex PCR; TCRdb holds only in-frame clones, not every one. This sample yields more than 100,000 clones, of which around 66% are seen a single time; under 9.5% belongs to the top ten. Sequencing was done on a sample of PBMCs. The receptor source for this set is a woman between 40 and 50 years old in good health and CMV-seropositive.

The chain employs TRBV10-3 and TRBJ2-1, with 9 bases aligning to TRBD1. CDR1 and CDR2 (germline): ENHRY, SYGVKD. V lost 4 bases to trimming and J lost 10 bases; unmatched junction nucleotides: 2. The CDR3 totals 12 residues. The CDR3 region is CAISGTGEEQFF. In nucleotides, the CDR3 is TGTGCCATCAGTGGGACAGGGGAAGAGCAGTTCTTC.

V is TRBV6-1 and J is TRBJ1-1; the match to TRBD1 covers 7 bases. The germline V gene has CDR1 MNHNS and CDR2 SASEGT. Germline trimming cut 6 bases from V and 1 base from J; bases unmatched to any gene: 5. The CDR3 contains 14 residues. The CDR3 protein is CASRRQGGNTEAFF. The CDR3 coding sequence is TGTGCCAGCAGGCGTCAGGGGGGGAACACTGAAGCTTTCTTT.

This clone was seen once. The chain has TRBV29-1 and TRBJ1-1; maybe TRBD1 (5 bases). Germline CDR1 is SQVTM and CDR2 is ANQGSEA. Trimming left V 7 bases short and J 4 bases short, with 10 bases between. The CDR3 length is 11 residues. Here the CDR3 reads CSAGGGTEAFF. The CDR3 DNA sequence: TGCAGCGCCGGGGGAGGCACTGAAGCTTTCTTT.

In nucleotides, the CDR3 is TGTGCCAGCAGTCCGCGGGGGGACAGTAATACCTCACCCCTCCACTTT. Translated: CASSPRGDSNTSPLHF. The chain combines TRBV27 with TRBJ1-6; 7 bases fit TRBD1. Germline values: CDR1 MNHEY, CDR2 SMNVEV (reference sequence). The CDR3 length is 16 residues. Germline trimming cut 5 bases from V and 10 bases from J; bases unmatched to any gene: 14.

There are a few counts of this clone. The chain has TRBV12-1 and TRBJ2-3; the table's D gene call, TRBD1, was not cross checked with the DNA. TRBV12-1 is deemed a pseudogene. The CDR3 is made up of 11 amino acids. CDR3 residues: CARRHTDTQYF. The CDR3 coding sequence is TGTGCCAGGAGACACACAGATACGCAGTATTTT.

The chain carries TRBV19 and TRBJ2-2; TRBD1 might be the D (5 bases). Trimming left V 7 bases short and J 7 bases short, with 19 bases between. The CDR3 contains 15 residues. Germline CDR1 and CDR2: LNHDA and SQIVND (reference sequence). This CDR3 is CASTPQGSMGGELFF. The CDR3 bases are TGTGCCAGTACTCCCCAGGGCAGCATGGGCGGGGAGCTGTTTTTT.

This clone was found a few times. The chain recombines TRBV6-5 with TRBJ1-3; D perhaps matches TRBD1 (5 bases). Trimming cost V 5 bases and J 0 bases, with 8 bases left between them. CDR1 is MNHEY and CDR2 is SVGAGI in the germline V gene. This CDR3 is built from 14 residues. The CDR3 protein is CASSKGLSGNTIYF. The DNA for the CDR3 is TGTGCCAGCAGTAAGGGGCTCTCTGGAAACACCATATATTTT.

Details on this clone: Germline is not matched at one junction end, which may reflect a read error. The V call is TRBV7-7, the J call TRBJ2-1; D call uncertain. The germline gives CDR1 SSHAT, CDR2 FNYEAQ (reference sequence). This CDR3 region has 14 residues. The CDR3 sequence is CASSLGLASDEQFF. In DNA form, the CDR3 reads TGTGCTAGCAGCTTAGGATTAGCTTCGGATGAGCAGTTCTTC.

This clone turned up a few times. The chain couples TRBV9 to TRBJ1-4, with 8 bases that match TRBD1. V gave up 3 bases and J gave up 7 bases; unmatched junction bases: 8. Germline CDR1 SGDLS, CDR2 YYNGEE. This CDR3 comprises 15 residues. The CDR3 spells CASSDRTGRGEKLFF. In nucleotides, the CDR3 is TGTGCCAGCAGCGACAGGACAGGGCGGGGTGAAAAACTGTTTTTT.